The present entry profiles one T cell receptor (beta chain) with its context. Its target is not known. This sample stems from a study of shared clonotypes between healthy human individuals. The material for each subset, its genomic DNA, was split evenly across several immunoSEQ plates. Profiled with immunoSEQ multiplex PCR; TCRdb holds only in-frame clones, not every one. The sample shows about 380,000 clones, 96% of them seen only once. The donor cohort consisted entirely of Caucasian adults residing in Nashville, Tennessee. The CDR3 has 13 residues. The germline V and J ends were trimmed by 0 bases and 8 bases, with 9 bases remaining between them. Germline CDR1 and CDR2: SGHDT and YYEEEE. The study, taken as a whole, reports: Since donors were few, the genetic and exposure-history diversity represented was limited.

This TCR was sampled from a man aged 30 to 45 in good health. The chain uses TRBV5-6 and TRBJ2-4; D remains ambiguous. Sequenced: memory CD8+ T cells sorted from blood. Subset of the sample: CD45RO+ cells pooled with CCR7-negative TemRA cells. CDR3 amino acids: CASSLANVDIQYF. In nucleotides, the CDR3 is TGTGCCAGCAGCTTGGCAAATGTGGACATTCAGTACTTC.